These T cell receptor beta chains were read from a single sample in a study of blood T cell repertoires in COVID-19. Profiled with immunoSEQ multiplex PCR; TCRdb holds only in-frame clones, not every one. The data hold about 64,000 clones, with 80% to 85% observed a single time. The sequenced sample was peripheral blood. Source of these receptors: a human donor in a cohort sampled during active COVID-19. Each CDR3 is given with its conserved first and last residue. Fields, in order: J gene, V gene, CDR3 length, clone size, CDR3 protein. Clone size is shown for a subset of rows, as once, few, many or a class of expanded clone.

j_call: TRBJ2-2
v_call: TRBV3-1/TRBV3-2
cdr3_length: 12
clone_size: .
cdr3_aa: CASSRDTGELFF

j_call: TRBJ2-5
v_call: TRBV4-2
cdr3_length: 15
clone_size: .
cdr3_aa: CASSQSRGDQETQYF

j_call: TRBJ1-1
v_call: TRBV5-1
cdr3_length: 15
clone_size: .
cdr3_aa: CASSLGHGNQGEAFF

j_call: TRBJ2-5
v_call: TRBV4-2
cdr3_length: 15
clone_size: .
cdr3_aa: CASSQMGAVQETQYF

j_call: TRBJ2-1
v_call: TRBV6-5
cdr3_length: 14
clone_size: .
cdr3_aa: CASRTSGGVNEQFF

j_call: TRBJ2-2
v_call: TRBV5-5
cdr3_length: 17
clone_size: .
cdr3_aa: CASSLAPGQGANGELFF

j_call: TRBJ2-1
v_call: TRBV4-1
cdr3_length: 15
clone_size: .
cdr3_aa: CASSQSELRSDEQFF

j_call: TRBJ2-2
v_call: TRBV10-1
cdr3_length: 17
clone_size: .
cdr3_aa: CASSESGGEILAGELFF

j_call: TRBJ2-3
v_call: TRBV5-1
cdr3_length: 14
clone_size: .
cdr3_aa: CASSIGQLTDTQYF

j_call: TRBJ2-2
v_call: TRBV13
cdr3_length: 15
clone_size: .
cdr3_aa: CASSLPGALSGELFF

j_call: TRBJ1-1
v_call: TRBV5-1
cdr3_length: 14
clone_size: .
cdr3_aa: CASSSGPGGTEAFF

j_call: TRBJ2-3
v_call: TRBV10-2
cdr3_length: 14
clone_size: .
cdr3_aa: CASRGAGGADTQYF

j_call: TRBJ2-3
v_call: TRBV15
cdr3_length: 18
clone_size: once
cdr3_aa: CATSRTFGGAGVSDTQYF

j_call: TRBJ2-3
v_call: TRBV14
cdr3_length: 13
clone_size: .
cdr3_aa: CASSQDPQGSQYF

j_call: TRBJ1-1
v_call: TRBV11-2
cdr3_length: 13
clone_size: .
cdr3_aa: CASSLGPGTEAFF

j_call: TRBJ1-1
v_call: TRBV29-1
cdr3_length: 12
clone_size: .
cdr3_aa: CSVGRANTEAFF

j_call: TRBJ2-5
v_call: TRBV2
cdr3_length: 14
clone_size: .
cdr3_aa: CASATGLGKETQYF

j_call: TRBJ2-1
v_call: TRBV24-1
cdr3_length: 13
clone_size: .
cdr3_aa: CATAPHRGIEQFF

j_call: TRBJ2-3
v_call: TRBV11-2
cdr3_length: 14
clone_size: .
cdr3_aa: CASSLSGLTDTQYF

j_call: TRBJ2-7
v_call: TRBV27
cdr3_length: 13
clone_size: .
cdr3_aa: CASNLNSGGEQYF

j_call: TRBJ1-4
v_call: TRBV5-6
cdr3_length: 15
clone_size: .
cdr3_aa: CASSSPGGLQQKLFF

j_call: TRBJ2-5
v_call: TRBV10-3
cdr3_length: 14
clone_size: .
cdr3_aa: CAIMVAGSPGTQYF

j_call: TRBJ1-2
v_call: TRBV2
cdr3_length: 14
clone_size: once
cdr3_aa: CASSPTGTAYGYTF

j_call: TRBJ2-3
v_call: TRBV2
cdr3_length: 15
clone_size: .
cdr3_aa: CASRPAGGATDTQYF

j_call: TRBJ2-3
v_call: TRBV6-5
cdr3_length: 14
clone_size: few
cdr3_aa: CASSKTGEPDTQYF

j_call: TRBJ2-7
v_call: TRBV6-5
cdr3_length: 12
clone_size: .
cdr3_aa: CASSRDNYEQYF

j_call: TRBJ1-2
v_call: TRBV7-9
cdr3_length: 17
clone_size: .
cdr3_aa: CASSWGPGVKRNYGYTF

j_call: TRBJ1-5
v_call: TRBV7-8
cdr3_length: 16
clone_size: .
cdr3_aa: CASSLSRVRSNQPQHF

j_call: TRBJ2-1
v_call: TRBV30
cdr3_length: 12
clone_size: once
cdr3_aa: CAWTGQVNEQFF

j_call: TRBJ2-1
v_call: TRBV10-1
cdr3_length: 14
clone_size: .
cdr3_aa: CASSAGKSYNEQFF

j_call: TRBJ1-4
v_call: TRBV5-3
cdr3_length: 18
clone_size: .
cdr3_aa: CARSLVPDREAYNEKLFF